This T cell receptor beta chain emerged from a study of human T cells and chemical hapten exposure. About the study: Among samples, TCR yields varied mainly because of small differences in pooled library volume.

Per the germline V gene, CDR1 is SQVTM and CDR2 is ANQGSEA. The CDR3 consists of 14 residues. The J segment lost 0 bases and the V segment lost 6 bases, leaving 4 bases of the junction unmatched. Study-level findings and limits: Sensitization with DPC brought no change to TCRs above 1 in 1000 in frequency.

The total RNA was obtained from whole blood that was not fractionated. Authors' analysis steps: There were a median of around 96,000 TCRs per sample, with a range from roughly 20,000 to 700,000. Each CDR3 protein gets one entry after TCRdb re-called the 5' RACE reads with MiXCR. TCRdb assigned the V and J calls; the authors' analysis was not used. The data contain fewer than 150,000 distinct CDR3 sequences, approximately 20% of them singletons. This clonotype was observed a handful of times. The target antigen is unknown. This receptor was identified in a human donor in good health. V and J are TRBV29-1 and TRBJ1-5, with 8 bases aligning to TRBD1. The CDR3 DNA reads TGCAGCGTATCCGGGACAGGTAGCAATCAGCCCCAGCATTTT. Its protein product is CSVSGTGSNQPQHF. Looking up the rest from reference TRBV29-1 and TRBJ1-5 gives the full variable domain: SAVISQKPSRDICQRGTSLTIQCQVDSQVTMMFWYRQQPGQSLTLIATANQGSEATYESGFVIDKFPISRPNLTFSTLTVSNMSPEDSSIYLCSVSGTGSNQPQHFGDGTRLSIL.